This section outlines one TCR beta chain sequence together with its context. Sequenced by immunoSEQ multiplex PCR; TCRdb stores in-frame clones only, minus some. This repertoire shows some 220,000 clones, around 81% found once; its top ten account for 2% to 2.5%. After removal of 1 base from V and 7 bases from J, the junction contained 7 bases not matched to a gene. The germline gives CDR1 SGHVS, CDR2 FQNEAQ. This CDR3 is built from 15 residues. This entry belongs to a study of blood T cell repertoires in COVID-19. Sequences were obtained from peripheral blood. The chain carries TRBV7-8 and TRBJ1-1; 9 bases map to TRBD1. The clonotype was recovered from a woman in her sixties or seventies with acute or convalescent COVID-19. CDR3 residues: CASSLEGTGYGEAFF. The CDR3 DNA reads as TGTGCCAGCAGCTTAGAGGGGACAGGGTACGGTGAAGCTTTCTTT.